The T cell receptor beta chain under discussion was sequenced for a study of graft-versus-host responses after intestinal transplantation. TCRdb's copy holds only in-frame clones and misses some; the assay was immunoSEQ multiplex PCR. Here the sample spans just under 20,000 clones, approximately 70% being singletons. Study observations and caveats: GvH clones were found in recipient marrow; some appeared first in ileum or blood. Within allografts, high graft-versus-host to host-versus-graft clonal ratios were seen among patients with graft-donor T cell macrochimerism.

CDR1 SGDLS and CDR2 YYNGEE come from the germline V gene. After removal of 2 bases from V and 4 bases from J, the junction contained 6 bases not matched to a gene. This CDR3 spans 15 amino acids. Graft material was processed, releasing intraepithelial and lamina propria lymphocytes. As to this clone: Its specificity is unknown.

The rearrangement links TRBV9 to TRBJ2-7; TRBD2 agrees at 10 bases. The receptor comes from a human patient who received an intestinal transplant, so some T cells may come from the graft donor. This specimen consisted of ileum tissue, obtained roughly 3 weeks after intestinal transplant. CDR3 nucleotides: TGTGCCAGCAGCGTTGGCCCGGGACTAGCGTACGAGCAGTACTTC. It encodes CASSVGPGLAYEQYF.